The source of this T cell receptor (beta chain) is a study of technical replicates of blood from a handful of donors. The repertoire was sequenced with immunoSEQ multiplex PCR; TCRdb's copy has only in-frame clones and lacks some. Of roughly 93,000 clones in the sample, around 95% were seen once. The sequenced sample was T cells isolated from PBMCs. This receptor was obtained from a human donor in good health.

CDR3 bases: TGCAGCGTTGATATGCGGAATGAGCAGTTCTTC. Translated, it gives CSVDMRNEQFF. The chain uses TRBV29-1 and TRBJ2-1; D is unclear. This CDR3 is 11 amino acids long. Germline V gives CDR1 SQVTM, CDR2 ANQGSEA. Trimming cost V 3 bases and J 7 bases, with 7 bases left between them.